The 28 T cell receptor beta chains below all came from one sample that was sequenced in a study of T-cell memory formation after mild COVID-19. TCRdb ran MiXCR on the 5' RACE reads and lists one entry per CDR3 protein. The table has roughly 580,000 distinct CDR3 sequences, about a sixth seen once. Sequencing was done on a sample of PBMCs or a T cell subset sorted from them (not recorded which). Receptors were obtained from an adult woman who had mild COVID-19 (a few samples of this study predate the infection). Cell type and time point are not known.

The CDR3 sequence: CSARGTGTPTGELFF. In DNA, the CDR3 is TGCAGTGCTAGGGGGACAGGTACCCCTACCGGGGAGCTGTTTTTT. The V gene is TRBV20-1, the J gene TRBJ2-2, with 8 bases lining up with TRBD1. This CDR3 is 15 amino acids long. From germline, CDR1 is DFQATT and CDR2 SNEGSKA (reference sequence). J gave up 5 bases and V 3 bases, and 8 bases lay outside the gene matches.

The chain joins TRBV7-2 to TRBJ2-4; D possibly corresponds to TRBD1 (5 bases). V shed 1 base and J shed 2 bases, with 12 bases lying between them. Germline V gene data show CDR1 as SGHTA and CDR2 as FQGNSA. The CDR3 totals 16 residues. CDR3 DNA: TGTGCCAGCAGCTTAGAGGCAGGGCGTACCAAAAACATTCAGTACTTC. Its translation: CASSLEAGRTKNIQYF.

This sequence joins TRBV7-3 and TRBJ1-1, with TRBD1 as a possible D gene (5 bases). CDR3 length: 15 residues. Trimming took off 4 bases at V and 4 bases at J, with 16 bases between the two ends. Germline CDR1 reads SGHTA; CDR2 reads FQGTGA. Written as DNA, the CDR3 is TGTGCCAGCAGCTCTTGGGGGGGAGGGATCACTGAAGCTTTCTTT. Encoded protein: CASSSWGGGITEAFF.

This clonotype was observed a handful of times. This sequence joins TRBV7-9 and TRBJ2-7, with 12 bases matching TRBD2. With V trimmed by 4 bases and J by 1 base, 8 bases remained unmatched. This CDR3 contains 17 residues. Per the germline V gene, CDR1 is SEHNR and CDR2 is FQNEAQ (reference sequence). Written as DNA, the CDR3 is TGTGCCAGCAGCTCCTGGACTAGCGGGATAGCGTCCTACGAGCAGTACTTC. It specifies CASSSWTSGIASYEQYF.

This chain connects TRBV4-2 to TRBJ2-1, with no clear D. This CDR3 is 13 amino acids long. Germline V gene data show CDR1 as LGHNA and CDR2 as YNFKEQ. V was shortened by 0 bases and J by 10 bases, with 10 bases between the two germline ends. CDR3 in amino acids: CASSQEGSHEQFF. The CDR3 DNA is TGTGCCAGCAGCCAAGAGGGCTCCCACGAGCAGTTCTTC.

V usage is TRBV6-6 and J usage is TRBJ2-2; TRBD2 aligns across 12 bases. The CDR3 consists of 20 residues. The germline V gene encodes CDR1 MNHNY and CDR2 SVGAGI (reference sequence). The J segment lost 5 bases and the V segment lost 5 bases, leaving 18 bases of the junction unmatched. Here the CDR3 reads CASSGLAGYIEGGRTGELFF. The CDR3, as DNA: TGTGCCAGCAGTGGACTAGCGGGGTACATCGAGGGTGGCCGAACCGGGGAGCTGTTTTTT.

This chain connects TRBV5-1 to TRBJ1-1; 7 positions match TRBD1. This CDR3 comprises 14 residues. Germline assignment: CDR1 SGHRS and CDR2 YFSETQ. The ends lost 3 bases at V and 5 bases at J; junction bases unmatched: 7. CDR3: CASSSGQVRTEAFF. CDR3 nucleotide sequence: TGCGCCAGCAGCTCAGGACAGGTGAGGACTGAAGCTTTCTTT.

This clonotype was counted a few times. The chain carries TRBV5-1 and TRBJ2-7; possible D gene TRBD1, 5 bases. The germline V gene encodes CDR1 SGHRS and CDR2 YFSETQ. Trimming shortened V by 2 bases and J by 6 bases, and 21 bases separated the two germline ends. There are 16 residues in the CDR3. CDR3 in amino acids: CASSFGQSPIQGEQYF. The CDR3 region has the DNA TGCGCCAGCAGCTTCGGACAATCCCCAATTCAGGGCGAGCAGTACTTC. The full variable domain, with the rest looked up from reference TRBV5-1 and TRBJ2-7, is KAGVTQTPRYLIKTRGQQVTLSCSPISGHRSVSWYQQTPGQGLQFLFEYFSETQRNKGNFPGRFSGRQFSNSRSEMNVSTLELGDSALYLCASSFGQSPIQGEQYFGPGTRLTVT.

The V gene is TRBV9, the J gene TRBJ1-1, with 7 bases matching TRBD1. Germline-derived CDR1 and CDR2 are SGDLS and YYNGEE. This CDR3 is 15 amino acids long. Trimming at V came to 2 bases and at J to 4 bases, leaving 8 bases not matched to a gene. CDR3 sequence: CASSVAQQGITEAFF. DNA for the CDR3: TGTGCCAGCAGCGTGGCCCAACAGGGGATCACTGAAGCTTTCTTT.

This clonotype has just a few counts. This rearrangement joins TRBV24-1 to TRBJ2-3, with 9 bases identical to TRBD1. This CDR3 spans 16 amino acids. Germline V lookup: CDR1 KGHDR, CDR2 SFDVKD. V lost 0 bases and J lost 3; bases outside the gene matches: 3. The CDR3 sequence: CATSDLRGTGTDTQYF. The CDR3 nucleotides read TGTGCCACCAGTGATTTGCGAGGGACAGGGACAGATACGCAGTATTTT.

The genes are TRBV3-1 and TRBJ2-2; a weak D match, TRBD2 (5 bases). Germline V gene lookup returns CDR1 LGHDT and CDR2 YNNKEL (reference sequence). There are 12 residues in the CDR3. V was shortened by 6 bases and J by 5 bases, with 7 bases between the two germline ends. This CDR3 is CASRLATGELFF. The CDR3 DNA follows: TGTGCCAGCAGGCTAGCTACCGGGGAGCTGTTTTTT.

The CDR3 nucleotides are TGTGCCAGCAGCTCGCGGGACACCCACCTGAAGGACACTGAAGCTTTCTTT. Translated: CASSSRDTHLKDTEAFF. This chain connects TRBV7-9 to TRBJ1-1; possible D gene TRBD1, 6 bases. The CDR3 contains 17 residues. Germline assignment: CDR1 SEHNR and CDR2 FQNEAQ (reference sequence). V was shortened by 4 bases and J by 3 bases, with 21 bases between the two germline ends.

The table lists this clonotype with a few counts. J is TRBJ2-3 and V is TRBV7-9; D is unresolved. This CDR3 spans 14 amino acids. In germline, CDR1 is SEHNR, CDR2 FQNEAQ (reference sequence). Trimming left V 1 base short and J 2 bases short, with 7 bases between. The CDR3 sequence is CASSLGPVTDTQYF. The DNA for the CDR3 is TGTGCCAGCAGCTTAGGACCGGTCACAGATACGCAGTATTTT.

In nucleotides, the CDR3 is TGTGCCAGCAGCCAAAGTGGACAGGGGGTGGATGAGCAGTTCTTC. Residues: CASSQSGQGVDEQFF. This rearrangement joins TRBV3-1 to TRBJ2-1; TRBD1 agrees at 10 bases. Germline V lookup: CDR1 LGHDT, CDR2 YNNKEL (reference sequence). Losses at the gene ends were 2 bases for V and 8 bases for J; bases not matched to a gene: 6. The CDR3 is 15 amino acids.

The table lists this clonotype with a few counts. The chain joins TRBV7-9 to TRBJ2-1; 7 bases agree with TRBD2. This CDR3 is built from 15 residues. Trimming took 5 bases from V and 9 from J; bases not matched to a gene: 13. Germline CDR1 is SEHNR and CDR2 is FQNEAQ (reference sequence). DNA of the CDR3: TGTGCCAGCAGCCCACCCGGGACTAACCACCTTGAGCAGTTCTTC. Translated, it gives CASSPPGTNHLEQFF.

This clonotype was counted a few times. The CDR3 spells CASSPPEGGESYNEQFF. CDR3 nucleotides: TGTGCCAGCTCACCACCCGAAGGAGGAGAGTCCTACAATGAGCAGTTCTTC. The chain combines TRBV18 with TRBJ2-1; tentatively, D is TRBD2 (5 bases). The V end was cut by 0 bases, the J end by 1 base, with 13 bases between. The CDR3 is made up of 17 amino acids. Germline loops: CDR1 KGHSH, CDR2 LQKENI. The whole variable domain, filled in from reference TRBV18 and TRBJ2-1, reads NAGVMQNPRHLVRRRGQEARLRCSPMKGHSHVYWYRQLPEEGLKFMVYLQKENIIDESGMPKERFSAEFPKEGPSILRIQQVVRGDSAAYFCASSPPEGGESYNEQFFGPGTRLTVL.

V gene TRBV12-3 or TRBV12-4 combines with J gene TRBJ1-2; D might be TRBD1 (5 bases). Between the trimmed V and J ends, which lost 7 bases and 3 bases, there was a span of 12 bases. This CDR3 has 13 residues. The CDR3 DNA reads TGTGCCAGCATCCTGGGGGGGTACTATGGCTACACCTTC. As protein: CASILGGYYGYTF.

The table lists this clonotype with a few counts. The chain combines TRBV5-1 with TRBJ2-2; 7 nucleotides line up with TRBD1. The CDR3 extends over 15 amino acids. The J segment lost 4 bases and the V segment lost 4 bases, leaving 7 bases of the junction unmatched. From germline, CDR1 is SGHRS and CDR2 YFSETQ. The DNA for the CDR3 is TGCGCCAGCAGCCCTAGACGACAGGGCACCGGGGAGCTGTTTTTT. Its protein product is CASSPRRQGTGELFF.

This chain links TRBV12-3 or TRBV12-4 with TRBJ1-5, with a tentative D call TRBD1 (6 bases). The CDR3 runs to 16 residues. Trimming shortened V by 5 bases and J by 2 bases, and 16 bases separated the two germline ends. The CDR3 sequence: CASSRFGRGGNQPQHF. The CDR3 DNA is TGTGCCAGCAGTAGATTTGGCAGGGGAGGCAATCAGCCCCAGCATTTT.

V and J are TRBV12-3 or TRBV12-4 and TRBJ2-4; D gene ambiguous. This CDR3 is built from 15 residues. Trimming left V 3 bases short and J 1 base short, with 10 bases between. CDR3 sequence: CASSFGYGAKNIQYF. The CDR3 DNA reads as TGTGCCAGCAGTTTTGGCTATGGTGCCAAAAACATTCAGTACTTC.

This clonotype showed up just a few times. The chain employs TRBV27 and TRBJ2-1; 7 nucleotides align to TRBD2. The CDR3 extends over 18 amino acids. Germline V gene sequence: CDR1 MNHEY, CDR2 SMNVEV (reference sequence). Unmatched junction bases numbered 13, after V lost 4 bases and J lost 1 base. The CDR3 nucleotides are TGTGCCAGCAGTTCCGGGGGGACTGGGGTAAGGTCCTACAATGAGCAGTTCTTC. Its protein is CASSSGGTGVRSYNEQFF.

This clonotype was detected ten times or more. This chain joins TRBV6-5 and TRBJ2-1; D not resolved. The V end lost 0 bases, the J end lost 5 bases, and 8 bases lay between the germline ends. The germline V gene encodes CDR1 MNHEY and CDR2 SVGAGI. The CDR3 extends over 14 amino acids. The CDR3 nucleotides read TGTGCCAGCAGTTACTCACCTAGTGACAATGAGCAGTTCTTC. It codes for CASSYSPSDNEQFF.

This clonotype came up a few times. V usage is TRBV10-3 and J usage is TRBJ2-3, with D unresolved. V was pared by 6 bases and J by 6 bases, with 13 bases between. This CDR3 comprises 13 residues. Germline V gives CDR1 ENHRY, CDR2 SYGVKD. The CDR3 loop is CAIRGQSADTQYF. The CDR3 region has the DNA TGTGCCATCAGGGGTCAGTCCGCTGATACGCAGTATTTT.

The gene calls are TRBV7-9 and TRBJ1-1, with 8 nucleotides matching TRBD1. The CDR3 contains 16 residues. Trimming at V came to 1 base and at J to 5 bases, leaving 9 bases not matched to a gene. CDR1 is SEHNR, CDR2 FQNEAQ, per germline (reference sequence). The CDR3 region is CASSLEGQGRKTEAFF. CDR3 DNA: TGTGCCAGCAGCTTAGAAGGACAGGGACGGAAGACTGAAGCTTTCTTT.

This clonotype was counted only a few times. The chain joins TRBV9 to TRBJ2-1, with 8 bases that match TRBD2. CDR1 is SGDLS, CDR2 YYNGEE, per germline. The V and J ends lost 3 bases and 9 bases, in that order; junction bases with no gene match: 8. The CDR3 totals 14 residues. In DNA form, the CDR3 reads TGTGCCAGCAGCGAGAGCGGGAGCCGTGGTGAGCAGTTCTTC. Translated, it gives CASSESGSRGEQFF. The whole variable domain, filled in from reference TRBV9 and TRBJ2-1, reads DSGVTQTPKHLITATGQRVTLRCSPRSGDLSVYWYQQSLDQGLQFLIQYYNGEERAKGNILERFSAQQFPDLHSELNLSSLELGDSALYFCASSESGSRGEQFFGPGTRLTVL.

This clonotype was counted a few times. The V and J genes are TRBV6-5 and TRBJ2-7, with a tentative D call TRBD2 (7 bases). The length of the CDR3 is 15 residues. V was shortened by 0 bases and J by 9 bases, with 18 bases between the two germline ends. CDR1 is MNHEY, CDR2 SVGAGI, per germline. CDR3 in DNA: TGTGCCAGCAGTTACTCCGCGGATCGGGGGGCAAGGCAGTACTTC. Translating it yields CASSYSADRGARQYF.

V is TRBV7-9 and J is TRBJ2-1; D not resolved. Germline CDR1 SEHNR, CDR2 FQNEAQ (reference sequence). The CDR3 runs to 15 residues. V lost 4 bases, J lost 6 bases, and 16 bases lay in between. The CDR3 DNA reads TGTGCCAGCAGCTCCGACTTGGCACCCTTCAATGAGCAGTTCTTC. It codes for CASSSDLAPFNEQFF.

This clonotype has a handful of counts. The gene calls are TRBV12-3 or TRBV12-4 and TRBJ1-5; 10 bases line up with TRBD1. V dropped 8 bases and J dropped 5; count of bases not matched to a gene: 15. The CDR3 loop spans 17 amino acids. The CDR3 nucleotides are TGTGCCAGCGGGCAAGGACAGGGGGATAGAGCGGATCAGCCCCAGCATTTT. Residues: CASGQGQGDRADQPQHF.